The entry below gives a single T cell receptor (beta chain) sequence along with its context. The sample belongs to a study of technical replicates of blood from a handful of donors. Assay used: immunoSEQ multiplex PCR; TCRdb lists only in-frame clones, some missing. The table records 90,000 to 100,000 clones, approximately 94% of them present only once. This CDR3 region has 14 residues. The germline gives CDR1 LNHDA, CDR2 SQIVND (reference sequence). V shed 8 bases and J shed 0 bases, with 12 bases lying between them. The sequence derives from a human donor in good health. Sequences were obtained from T cells isolated from PBMCs. The chain uses TRBV19 and TRBJ2-3; D perhaps matches TRBD2 (6 bases). CDR3 sequence: CASFDRESTDTQYF. For the CDR3, the DNA is TGTGCCAGTTTTGACCGGGAGAGCACAGATACGCAGTATTTT.